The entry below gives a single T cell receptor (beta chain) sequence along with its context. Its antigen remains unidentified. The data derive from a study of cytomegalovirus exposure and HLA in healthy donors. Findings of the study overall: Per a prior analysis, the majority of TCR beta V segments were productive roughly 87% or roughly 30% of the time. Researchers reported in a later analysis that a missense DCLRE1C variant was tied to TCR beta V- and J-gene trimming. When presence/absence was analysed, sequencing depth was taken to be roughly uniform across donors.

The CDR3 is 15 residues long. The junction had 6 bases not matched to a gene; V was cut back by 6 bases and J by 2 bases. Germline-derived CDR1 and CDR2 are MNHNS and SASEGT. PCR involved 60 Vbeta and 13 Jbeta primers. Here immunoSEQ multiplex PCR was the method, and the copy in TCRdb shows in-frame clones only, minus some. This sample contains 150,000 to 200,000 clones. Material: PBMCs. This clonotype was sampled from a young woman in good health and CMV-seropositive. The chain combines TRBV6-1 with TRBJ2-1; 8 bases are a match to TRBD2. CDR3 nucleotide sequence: TGTGCCAGCAGGAGCGGGACTAGACCCTACAATGAGCAGTTCTTC. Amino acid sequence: CASRSGTRPYNEQFF.